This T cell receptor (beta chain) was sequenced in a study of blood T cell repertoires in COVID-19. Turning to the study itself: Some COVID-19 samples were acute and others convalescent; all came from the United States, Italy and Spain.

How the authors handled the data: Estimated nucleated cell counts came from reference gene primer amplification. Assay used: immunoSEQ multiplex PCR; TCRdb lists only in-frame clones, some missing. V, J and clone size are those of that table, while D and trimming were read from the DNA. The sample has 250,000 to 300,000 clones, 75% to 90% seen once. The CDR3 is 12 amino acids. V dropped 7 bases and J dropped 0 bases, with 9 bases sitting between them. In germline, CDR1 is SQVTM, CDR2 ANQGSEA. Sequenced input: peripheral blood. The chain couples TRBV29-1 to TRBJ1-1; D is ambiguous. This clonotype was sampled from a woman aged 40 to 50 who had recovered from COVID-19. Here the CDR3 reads CSALGLNTEAFF. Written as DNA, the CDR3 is TGCAGCGCTCTAGGCTTGAACACTGAAGCTTTCTTT. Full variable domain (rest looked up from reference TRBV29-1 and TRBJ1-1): SAVISQKPSRDICQRGTSLTIQCQVDSQVTMMFWYRQQPGQSLTLIATANQGSEATYESGFVIDKFPISRPNLTFSTLTVSNMSPEDSSIYLCSALGLNTEAFFGQGTRLTVV.